This is a list of T cell receptor beta chains from one sample in a study of blood T cell repertoires in COVID-19. This table comes from immunoSEQ multiplex PCR, and its TCRdb copy is limited to in-frame clones, with some not included. The sample lists over 200,000 clones, around 92% occurring once. Sequenced: peripheral blood. The receptors derive from a person aged 18 to 29 with COVID-19, enrolled during active disease. Each CDR3 is given with its conserved first and last residue. D genes are given only for firm matches. Only part of the rows carry a size: once, few, many, or a class if the clone is expanded.

clone_size j_call v_call d_call cdr3_aa cdr3_nt
NA TRBJ2-1 TRBV7-9 NA CASNTGVGAYNEQFF TGTGCCAGCAACACGGGAGTCGGAGCCTACAATGAGCAGTTCTTC
NA TRBJ1-1 TRBV6-5 NA CASRLGGTEAFF TGTGCCAGCAGATTAGGGGGAACTGAAGCTTTCTTT
NA TRBJ1-1 TRBV5-1 NA CASRGQDTEAFF TGCGCCAGCAGGGGGCAGGACACTGAAGCTTTCTTT
NA TRBJ2-1 TRBV7-2 NA CASSLREGEQFF TGTGCCAGCAGCTTACGCGAGGGTGAGCAGTTCTTC
NA TRBJ2-1 TRBV27 NA CASSSIRAGGIQSEQFF TGTGCCAGCAGTTCTATCAGGGCTGGTGGAATCCAATCGGAGCAGTTCTTC
NA TRBJ2-7 TRBV25-1 NA CASSQGHLYEQYF TGTGCCAGCAGCCAGGGACATCTCTACGAGCAGTACTTC
NA TRBJ1-2 TRBV28 TRBD1 CANGGTANYGYTF TGTGCCAACGGAGGGACAGCCAACTATGGCTACACCTTC
NA TRBJ2-7 TRBV19 NA CASSIGGTEQYF TGTGCCAGTAGTATCGGGGGAACCGAGCAGTACTTC
NA TRBJ2-7 TRBV2 TRBD1 CASSEGQGWGEQYF TGTGCCAGCAGTGAGGGACAGGGTTGGGGAGAGCAGTACTTC
few TRBJ2-7 TRBV5-6 TRBD2 CASSSGLAGTYEQYF TGTGCCAGCAGCTCAGGACTAGCGGGAACTTACGAGCAGTACTTC
NA TRBJ1-2 TRBV4-1 TRBD1 CASSTPGQGKYGYTF TGCGCCAGCAGCACCCCGGGACAGGGGAAATATGGCTACACCTTC
NA TRBJ2-2 TRBV6-5 NA CASSATTSGELFF TGTGCCAGCAGCGCAACTACGTCCGGGGAGCTGTTTTTT
NA TRBJ2-7 TRBV11-2 NA CASSSIRGGSYEQYF TGTGCCAGCAGCTCAATCAGGGGTGGGTCCTACGAGCAGTACTTC
NA TRBJ2-5 TRBV7-6 TRBD1 CASSLLTGDGETQYF TGTGCCAGCAGCTTACTAACAGGGGATGGAGAGACCCAGTACTTC
few TRBJ2-3 TRBV5-6 NA CASSRDFYTDTQYF TGTGCCAGCAGCCGAGATTTTTACACAGATACGCAGTATTTT
NA TRBJ1-3 TRBV3-1/TRBV3-2 NA CASSPDGSGNTIYF TGTGCCAGCAGCCCTGACGGGTCCGGAAACACCATATATTTT
NA TRBJ2-1 TRBV6-5 NA CASSVRDWSNEQFF TGTGCCAGCAGCGTCCGGGACTGGAGCAATGAGCAGTTCTTC
NA TRBJ1-3 TRBV7-9 NA CASSPTGETVGNTIYF TGTGCCAGCAGCCCGACAGGCGAAACAGTTGGAAACACCATATATTTT
NA TRBJ2-3 TRBV18 NA CASSLLVADTQYF TGTGCCAGCTCATTACTAGTGGCAGATACGCAGTATTTT
NA TRBJ2-5 TRBV9 NA CASSPSTPTYRTPQETQYF TGTGCCAGCAGCCCCTCCACCCCCACGTACAGGACACCTCAAGAGACCCAGTACTTC
NA TRBJ2-1 TRBV27 NA CASSLLGAGNNEQFF TGTGCCAGCAGTTTATTAGGGGCAGGGAACAATGAGCAGTTCTTC
NA TRBJ2-4 TRBV9 NA CASSGTGLAKNIQYF TGTGCCAGCAGCGGAACGGGACTAGCCAAAAACATTCAGTACTTC
NA TRBJ2-3 TRBV5-1 TRBD2 CASGTGTSGNPSTDTQYF TGCGCCAGCGGGACCGGGACTAGCGGGAACCCCAGCACAGATACGCAGTATTTT
NA TRBJ2-1 TRBV4-1 TRBD2 CASSRAGEGPEQFF TGCGCCAGCAGCCGAGCGGGAGAAGGCCCTGAGCAGTTCTTC
NA TRBJ1-5 TRBV5-6 NA CASSPGQSNQPQHF TGTGCCAGCAGCCCCGGACAGAGCAATCAGCCCCAGCATTTT
NA TRBJ2-7 TRBV24-1 NA CATSDSTGAYEQYF TGTGCCACCAGTGATTCGACAGGCGCCTACGAGCAGTACTTC
NA TRBJ2-7 TRBV6-5 TRBD2 CASSYGPGLVYEQYF TGTGCCAGCAGTTACGGTCCCGGACTAGTCTACGAGCAGTACTTC